This TCR delta chain was captured in a study of Vδ1+ human thymocytes. The table lists this clone with a few counts. The antigen is unknown. CDR1 is NSMFDY and CDR2 is ISSIKDK in the germline V gene. The CDR3 sequence is 26 residues long. V was clipped by 1 base and J by 2 bases; unmatched bases: 36. Study-wide results and limits: Thymic TRG and TRD repertoires appeared highly polyclonal. Thymic delta-chain repertoires held approximately 20% Vdelta2 sequences and few Vdelta3, despite high sort purity.

After alphabeta T cell depletion, CD3+ Vdelta1+ Vdelta2- thymocytes were sorted. Vdelta1+ thymocyte sorts reached between 98% and 99.6% purity. RNA was extracted from the cells and then reverse transcribed. Pooled V-gene forward primers with one constant-region reverse primer generated the CDR3 amplicons by multiplex PCR. TCRdb repeated clone calling on the multiplex PCR reads with CATT. Found here are roughly 56,000 delta-chain clones, approximately 15% of them singletons; the top ten hold 0.3% to 0.45%. The sample was Vdelta1+ gamma-delta thymocytes from the thymus. Subset here: FACS-sorted CD3+ TCRalphabeta- TCRVdelta1+ TCRVdelta2- thymocytes. The rearrangement links TRAV29/DV5 to TRDJ1, with 12 bases aligning to TRDD3. The TCR comes from a girl in the first two years of life who had congenital heart surgery. The DNA for the CDR3 is TGTGCAGCAAGCCATTTCCCATTTCCTACGACGTCCATCTGGGGGATACGCGTAAGTCCGACCGATAAACTCATCTTT. Its protein product is CAASHFPFPTTSIWGIRVSPTDKLIF.